These T cell receptor beta chains were read from a single sample in a study of beta chain features in type 1 diabetes. Sequenced by immunoSEQ multiplex PCR; TCRdb stores in-frame clones only, minus some. Of about 350,000 clones in the sample, 15% to 20% were seen once. Source material: naive CD4+ T cells from blood. The receptors stem from a young woman in good health. The CDR3 runs from the conserved cysteine through the conserved F or W. Each record gives: D gene, J gene, V gene, clone size, CDR3 DNA, CDR3 protein. D genes are given only for firm matches. Expanded clones are given a class, and other clones once, few, many or no size at all.

D: TRBD2
J: TRBJ2-3
V: TRBV9
size: few
DNA: TGTGCCAGCAGCATACTAGCGGGCCGGAGCACAGATACGCAGTATTTT
CDR3: CASSILAGRSTDTQYF

D: TRBD2
J: TRBJ2-5
V: TRBV11-2
size: few
DNA: TGTGCCAGCAGGACCGGGACTATCTCCCAAGAGACCCAGTACTTC
CDR3: CASRTGTISQETQYF

D: TRBD2
J: TRBJ2-1
V: TRBV7-2
size: few
DNA: TGTGCCAGCAGCTCCAGACTAGCGGCCAATGAGCAGTTCTTC
CDR3: CASSSRLAANEQFF

D: -
J: TRBJ2-1
V: TRBV14
size: few
DNA: TGTGCCAGCAGTCTCATTACAGGGAAGCAGTTCTTC
CDR3: CASSLITGKQFF

D: -
J: TRBJ1-2
V: TRBV7-2
size: few
DNA: TGTGCCAGCAGCTTACAGGGAGGAGCTAACTATGGCTACACCTTC
CDR3: CASSLQGGANYGYTF

D: -
J: TRBJ2-5
V: TRBV6-5
size: few
DNA: TGTGCCAGCAGTTATGACAGTCGGGTGACCCAGTACTTC
CDR3: CASSYDSRVTQYF

D: TRBD1
J: TRBJ1-2
V: TRBV7-2
size: -
DNA: TGTGCCAGCAGCTCCTACAGGGGCCAAAATGGCTACACCTTC
CDR3: CASSSYRGQNGYTF

D: TRBD1
J: TRBJ1-1
V: TRBV9
size: few
DNA: TGTGCCAGCAGCCCCAGGGGAGCCAGGGGGACTGAAGCTTTCTTT
CDR3: CASSPRGARGTEAFF

D: TRBD1
J: TRBJ1-5
V: TRBV7-6
size: -
DNA: TGTGCCAGCAGCTACGGGACAGGGGGTCAGCCCCAGCATTTT
CDR3: CASSYGTGGQPQHF

D: -
J: TRBJ1-1
V: TRBV7-9
size: -
DNA: TGTGCCAGCAGCTTAGGAACTCGGACTGAAGCTTTCTTT
CDR3: CASSLGTRTEAFF

D: -
J: TRBJ2-7
V: TRBV2
size: -
DNA: TGTGCCAGCGGTAGGGGCGGAGATATCTACGAGCAGTACTTC
CDR3: CASGRGGDIYEQYF

D: TRBD1
J: TRBJ2-7
V: TRBV6-1
size: few
DNA: TGTGCCAGCAGTTCCCCTCCGACAGGGGTCTACGAGCAGTACTTC
CDR3: CASSSPPTGVYEQYF

D: TRBD2
J: TRBJ2-7
V: TRBV30
size: -
DNA: TGTGCCTGGGGCCTAGCGGGGCCCCGGGACTTC
CDR3: CAWGLAGPRDF

D: TRBD1
J: TRBJ2-7
V: TRBV4-1
size: -
DNA: TGCGCCAGCAGCCAGGGACAGGGGATCTACGAGCAGTACTTC
CDR3: CASSQGQGIYEQYF

D: -
J: TRBJ2-1
V: TRBV9
size: -
DNA: TGTGCCAGCAGCGTCCAGGGCTCCTACAATGAGCAGTTCTTC
CDR3: CASSVQGSYNEQFF

D: -
J: TRBJ1-2
V: TRBV30
size: -
DNA: TGTGCCTGGGGCCCTCGCCGCACCTTC
CDR3: CAWGPRRTF

D: -
J: TRBJ2-3
V: TRBV5-4
size: -
DNA: TGTGCCAGCAGCTTGGGAGGCGGGGGCCGGGATACGCAGTATTTT
CDR3: CASSLGGGGRDTQYF

D: TRBD2
J: TRBJ2-7
V: TRBV4-1
size: few
DNA: TGCGCCAGCAGCCACTACCCAAGCCGGACTAGCGGTACAGGCGGCTACGAGCAGTACTTC
CDR3: CASSHYPSRTSGTGGYEQYF

D: TRBD1
J: TRBJ2-1
V: TRBV5-1
size: -
DNA: TGCGCCAGCAGCCCCTATAGGGGGCCCTCGGACAATGAGCAGTTCTTC
CDR3: CASSPYRGPSDNEQFF

D: -
J: TRBJ2-1
V: TRBV20-1
size: few
DNA: TGCAGTGCCGGGAGCTACAATGAGCAGTTCTTC
CDR3: CSAGSYNEQFF

D: -
J: TRBJ2-5
V: TRBV4-3
size: -
DNA: TGCGCCAGCAGCGTCCGTGGAGACCTAAGAGGAGAGACCCAGTACTTC
CDR3: CASSVRGDLRGETQYF

D: -
J: TRBJ1-2
V: TRBV7-2
size: -
DNA: TGTGCCAGCAGTCGCGACGGGAACTATGGCTACACCTTC
CDR3: CASSRDGNYGYTF

D: TRBD2
J: TRBJ2-2
V: TRBV5-4
size: -
DNA: TGTGCCAGCACCGATGCGGGGGTAGGCACCGGGGAGCTGTTTTTT
CDR3: CASTDAGVGTGELFF

D: TRBD2
J: TRBJ2-3
V: TRBV5-1
size: few
DNA: TGCGCCAGCAGCTTGGATCTAGCGGGAGGCGGGAGAGATACGCAGTATTTT
CDR3: CASSLDLAGGGRDTQYF

D: TRBD1
J: TRBJ1-4
V: TRBV5-1
size: -
DNA: TGCGCCAGCAGCTTACAGGGGGGAGTTGAAAAACTGTTTTTT
CDR3: CASSLQGGVEKLFF

D: -
J: TRBJ1-2
V: TRBV30
size: -
DNA: TGTGCCTCCCTTTCCCAGGGGACGGATGGCTACACCTTC
CDR3: CASLSQGTDGYTF

D: TRBD1
J: TRBJ1-2
V: TRBV7-9
size: -
DNA: TGTGCCAGCAGCTTATCCTCGGGACAGAATGGCTACACCTTC
CDR3: CASSLSSGQNGYTF

D: -
J: TRBJ1-3
V: TRBV5-1
size: few
DNA: TGCGCCAGCAGCTACGACTGGAGCTCTGGAAACACCATATATTTT
CDR3: CASSYDWSSGNTIYF

D: -
J: TRBJ2-5
V: TRBV7-9
size: few
DNA: TGTGCCAGCGAGGGAGAAGAGACCCAGTACTTC
CDR3: CASEGEETQYF

D: -
J: TRBJ2-5
V: TRBV7-9
size: -
DNA: TGTGCCAGCAGCTTAGGCGCAGGACAGCAAGAGACCCAGTACTTC
CDR3: CASSLGAGQQETQYF

D: -
J: TRBJ2-7
V: TRBV11-2
size: few
DNA: TGTGCCAGCAGTTCACCTGGACAGGGAGGGTACGAGCAGTACTTC
CDR3: CASSSPGQGGYEQYF

D: -
J: TRBJ2-7
V: TRBV18
size: few
DNA: TGTGCCAGCTCACCGTTAGGACAGAGTACCTACGAGCAGTACTTC
CDR3: CASSPLGQSTYEQYF

D: TRBD2
J: TRBJ2-1
V: TRBV5-1
size: once
DNA: TGCGCCAGCAGATCGGGACTAGCGGGAGATGAGCAGTTCTTC
CDR3: CASRSGLAGDEQFF

D: TRBD1
J: TRBJ2-5
V: TRBV4-2
size: few
DNA: TGTGCCAGCAGTCCTGACAGGGCAGAGACCCAGTACTTC
CDR3: CASSPDRAETQYF

D: TRBD2
J: TRBJ2-1
V: TRBV2
size: -
DNA: TGTGCCAGCAGCCAGGAGGGGACTAGCGGGACAGAGCAGTTCTTC
CDR3: CASSQEGTSGTEQFF

D: -
J: TRBJ2-5
V: TRBV30
size: few
DNA: TGTGCCTGGTTCTCCACTCTTGGTAGAGAGACCCAGTACTTC
CDR3: CAWFSTLGRETQYF

D: TRBD2
J: TRBJ2-1
V: TRBV18
size: few
DNA: TGTGCCAGCTCAAGGGACTATAATGAGCAGTTCTTC
CDR3: CASSRDYNEQFF

D: -
J: TRBJ1-5
V: TRBV2
size: -
DNA: TGTGCCAGCAGTGTGCCAGGGCCCAATCAGCCCCAGCATTTT
CDR3: CASSVPGPNQPQHF

D: -
J: TRBJ1-1
V: TRBV15
size: few
DNA: TGTGCCACCACCCCGAGGGTAGCGAACACTGAAGCTTTCTTT
CDR3: CATTPRVANTEAFF

D: TRBD2
J: TRBJ2-3
V: TRBV7-2
size: -
DNA: TGTGCCAGCAGCTTAGGGCTAGCGGGGGGGGGCACAGATACGCAGTATTTT
CDR3: CASSLGLAGGGTDTQYF

D: TRBD2
J: TRBJ2-1
V: TRBV6-1
size: few
DNA: TGTGCCAGCAGTGAAAATTCCGGGGGGGCGGGTGAGCAGTTCTTC
CDR3: CASSENSGGAGEQFF

D: TRBD2
J: TRBJ2-1
V: TRBV7-2
size: -
DNA: TGTGCCAGCAGCCCGGCGGGAGTTGGGGGCTACAATGAGCAGTTCTTC
CDR3: CASSPAGVGGYNEQFF

D: TRBD1
J: TRBJ1-2
V: TRBV27
size: -
DNA: TGTGCCAGCACGTCGTTAGACAGGGCCTACGGCTACACCTTC
CDR3: CASTSLDRAYGYTF

D: TRBD1
J: TRBJ1-2
V: TRBV9
size: few
DNA: TGTGCCAGCAGCGTAGATCCCACCGGGACAGGTCGCGTTGCCTATGGCTACACCTTC
CDR3: CASSVDPTGTGRVAYGYTF

D: -
J: TRBJ1-5
V: TRBV6-1
size: -
DNA: TGTGCCAGCAGGGCGGGGGGAATAGGGAATCAGCCCCAGCATTTT
CDR3: CASRAGGIGNQPQHF

D: TRBD2
J: TRBJ2-7
V: TRBV6-6
size: -
DNA: TGTGCCAGCAGTTACGACAGCGGGGCCTACGAGCAGTACTTC
CDR3: CASSYDSGAYEQYF

D: -
J: TRBJ2-7
V: TRBV30
size: few
DNA: TGTGCCTGGGTTCCTTGGGGCAGGGGCTCCTACGAGCAGTACTTC
CDR3: CAWVPWGRGSYEQYF

D: TRBD2
J: TRBJ2-5
V: TRBV5-1
size: once
DNA: TGCGCCAGCAGCTTGTGGCTAGCGGGAGGTACCATGGAGACCCAGTACTTC
CDR3: CASSLWLAGGTMETQYF

D: -
J: TRBJ1-2
V: TRBV7-9
size: -
DNA: TGTGCCAGCGGCATTGGTGGGGGCTCGATCTATGGCTACACCTTC
CDR3: CASGIGGGSIYGYTF

D: TRBD2
J: TRBJ2-5
V: TRBV7-6
size: few
DNA: TGTGCCAGCAGCTTTGGGACTAGCGGGGGAGAGACCCAGTACTTC
CDR3: CASSFGTSGGETQYF

D: TRBD2
J: TRBJ2-3
V: TRBV19
size: -
DNA: TGTGCCAGTAGCGGACTAGCGGGGAGCACAGATACGCAGTATTTT
CDR3: CASSGLAGSTDTQYF

D: TRBD1
J: TRBJ1-2
V: TRBV7-9
size: -
DNA: TGTGCCAGTACCGGGGGACAGGGGCTAAGCTATGGCTACACCTTC
CDR3: CASTGGQGLSYGYTF

D: -
J: TRBJ1-1
V: TRBV5-1
size: -
DNA: TGCGCCAGCAGCTTGTTTTCGGTTTCTCCTGAAGCTTTCTTT
CDR3: CASSLFSVSPEAFF